Listed below are T cell receptor beta chains from one sample, sequenced in a study of CD4+ T cells in melanoma. TCRdb's copy holds only in-frame clones and misses some; the assay was immunoSEQ multiplex PCR. The sample records 4,500 to 5,000 clones, about 61% being singletons. The sequencing sample was made of cells from a culture (not recorded whether cultured in vitro). The receptors stem from a human donor with melanoma. The CDR3 runs from the conserved cysteine through the conserved F or W.

TRBV11-1 | CASNYGGTDTQYF
TRBV11-2 | CASSLDGGGTEAFF
TRBV7-9 | CASRWSGGTYNEQFF
TRBV7-6 | CASSLAPGRDNYGYTF
TRBV16 | CASSATANTEAFF
TRBV24-1 | CAISTGWGGDTQYF
TRBV10-3 | CAIRRQGATGELFF
TRBV3-1/TRBV3-2 | CASSQREGNTEAFF
TRBV3-1/TRBV3-2 | CASSQGWGAENEQFF
TRBV6-5 | CASKPTGYPYEQYF
TRBV9 | CASSEGGGVPYEQYF
TRBV24-1 | CATSDFPGQGSGSYNEQFF
TRBV19 | CASSSGQTLFF
TRBV6-6 | CASSYSQGVNQPQHF
TRBV30 | CAWSGWEDLYGYTF
TRBV14 | CASSPRTSSTDTQYF
TRBV4-1 | CASSHRDDNEQFF
TRBV9 | CASSRQGNGYTF
TRBV7-2 | CASSTYRVAWDGYTF
TRBV18 | CASSPSAGNEEQYF
TRBV7-2 | CASSETISVDTIYF
TRBV5-8 | CASSPTTSLNSPLHF
TRBV6-5 | CASRTGAEQYF
TRBV19 | CATRVGFQPQHF
TRBV27 | CASSFVGTVSYEQYF
TRBV5-1 | CASSLVGDRSAGNTIYF
TRBV7-9 | CASSLRASGGAEQYF
TRBV6-1 | CASSEGTGESYEQYF
TRBV4-1 | CASSSRGGAYNEQFF
TRBV11-2 | CASSLIYEQYF
TRBV19 | CASSIGLRKAFF
TRBV9 | CASSARTETYTEAFF
TRBV6-5 | CASSPSGAGANVLTF
TRBV5-4 | CASSLRDRASGYTF
TRBV5-1 | CASSVNQGNTIYF
TRBV5-4 | CASSSRDRGFMDEQYF
TRBV28 | CASSGTGGSHEQYF
TRBV4-3 | CASSQDLAVYNEQFF
TRBV5-8 | CASSFPGYEQYF
TRBV7-9 | CASSLEGRSLDIQYF
TRBV6-5 | CASRKGLNTEAFF
TRBV9 | CASSSQGKVNSPLHF
TRBV5-1 | CASSPTLGGYTF
TRBV19 | CASSIDPGGVTEAFF
TRBV15 | CATRRVGSSYNEQFF
TRBV5-5 | CASSLATDRARFHNEQFF
TRBV19 | CASKHPGPNTEAFF
TRBV7-9 | CASSTTGDSYEQYF